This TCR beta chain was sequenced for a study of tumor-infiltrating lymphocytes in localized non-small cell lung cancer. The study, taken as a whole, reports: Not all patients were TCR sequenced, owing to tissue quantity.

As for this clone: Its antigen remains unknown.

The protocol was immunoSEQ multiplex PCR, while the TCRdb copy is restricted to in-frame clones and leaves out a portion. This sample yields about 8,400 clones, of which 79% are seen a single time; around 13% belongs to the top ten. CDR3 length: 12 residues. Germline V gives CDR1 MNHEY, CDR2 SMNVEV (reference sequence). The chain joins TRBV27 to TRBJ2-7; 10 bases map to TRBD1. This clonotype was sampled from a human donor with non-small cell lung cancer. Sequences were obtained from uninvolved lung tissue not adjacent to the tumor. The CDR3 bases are TGTGTCTCCGGACAGGGGGCCTACGAGCAGTACTTC. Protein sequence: CVSGQGAYEQYF.